This passage covers 23 T cell receptor beta chains from one sample sequenced in a study of shared clonotypes between healthy human individuals (dated by TCRdb to 2018 to 2020). Library preparation was by the immunoSEQ multiplex PCR assay. TCRdb limited this immuneACCESS table to in-frame rearrangements with V and J called. A share of clones is missing; checked studies link under half to unresolved V genes, and the rest is unexplained. The sample table contains a few million clones; only one count was recorded for almost 96% of them. The ten largest clones take up roughly 0.13% of the sample. The source material was naive CD4+ T cells sorted from blood. Per the publication, the cell subset or site label means: CD45RA+ positively selected. The receptor source for this set is a man aged 18 to 30 in good health.

The rearrangement joins TRBV6-1 to TRBJ1-2, with 8 bases matching TRBD1. The CDR3 covers 15 residues. V gave up 0 bases and J gave up 5 bases; unmatched junction bases: 5. The germline V gene encodes CDR1 MNHNS and CDR2 SASEGT. Here the CDR3 DNA reads TGTGCCAGCAGTGAAGCAGGGACAGGTGCTTATGGCTACACCTTC. Its translation: CASSEAGTGAYGYTF.

The chain couples TRBV7-2 to TRBJ1-1; D is undetermined. Germline CDR1 reads SGHTA; CDR2 reads FQGNSA. Trimming removed 1 base from V and 5 bases from J, with 11 bases in between. The CDR3 extends over 14 amino acids. Written as DNA, the CDR3 is TGTGCCAGCAGCTTAGACTCGGGGTGGACTGAAGCTTTCTTT. Translating it yields CASSLDSGWTEAFF.

V usage is TRBV7-8 and J usage is TRBJ1-1; the D is unclear. The CDR3 loop spans 15 amino acids. V lost 0 bases to trimming and J lost 10 bases, with 18 bases between them. From germline, CDR1 is SGHVS and CDR2 FQNEAQ. CDR3 in amino acids: CASSLALDSETTAFF. In DNA form, the CDR3 reads TGTGCCAGCAGCTTAGCGCTGGATTCAGAGACAACAGCTTTCTTT.

The chain links TRBV6-1 to TRBJ1-6; D is unclear. Per germline, CDR1 MNHNS and CDR2 SASEGT. The CDR3 is 15 residues long. Trimming stripped 5 bases from V and 8 bases from J, with 16 bases between. As DNA, the CDR3 is TGTGCCAGCAGTCCTAGGACTCTCGGGGATTCACCCCTCCACTTT. Amino acid sequence: CASSPRTLGDSPLHF.

The chain combines TRBV5-1 with TRBJ2-1; tentatively, D is TRBD2 (7 bases). The CDR3 extends over 16 amino acids. Between the trimmed V and J ends, which lost 6 bases and 4 bases, there was a span of 20 bases. Germline CDR1 is SGHRS and CDR2 is YFSETQ. In nucleotides, the CDR3 is TGCGCCAGCATTGTTGGGGCGGGGGCCACATACAATGAGCAGTTCTTC. As protein: CASIVGAGATYNEQFF.

The count of this clone is one. This chain uses TRBV28 with TRBJ1-2, with 9 bases fitting TRBD1. This CDR3 is built from 13 residues. The ends lost 4 bases at V and 7 bases at J; junction bases unmatched: 4. Germline CDR1 MDHEN, CDR2 SYDVKM. CDR3 region: CASSSTGGFGYTF. The CDR3 DNA follows: TGTGCCAGCAGTTCCACAGGGGGCTTTGGCTACACCTTC.

This clone showed up just once. The chain couples TRBV5-1 to TRBJ2-3; the D is unclear. The CDR3 extends over 14 amino acids. The ends were cut back, 6 bases at V and 1 base at J, with 12 bases in the middle. Germline CDR1 is SGHRS and CDR2 is YFSETQ. CDR3 amino acids: CASNHAPGTDTQYF. CDR3 nucleotides: TGCGCCAGCAACCACGCCCCGGGCACAGATACGCAGTATTTT.

The chain joins TRBV5-1 to TRBJ2-5; D is uncertain. Trimming left V 0 bases short and J 5 bases short, with 11 bases between. CDR1 and CDR2 from the germline V gene are SGHRS and YFSETQ. The CDR3 totals 14 residues. CDR3 amino acids: CASSLGWMGETQYF. The CDR3 DNA follows: TGCGCCAGCAGCTTGGGGTGGATGGGGGAGACCCAGTACTTC. The variable domain in full, completed from reference TRBV5-1 and TRBJ2-5, reads KAGVTQTPRYLIKTRGQQVTLSCSPISGHRSVSWYQQTPGQGLQFLFEYFSETQRNKGNFPGRFSGRQFSNSRSEMNVSTLELGDSALYLCASSLGWMGETQYFGPGTRLLVL.

The V and J genes are TRBV2 and TRBJ1-4, with 7 positions matching TRBD1. The CDR3 has 14 residues. In germline, CDR1 is SNHLY, CDR2 FYNNEI. Trimming at V came to 6 bases and at J to 8 bases, leaving 9 bases not matched to a gene. The DNA for the CDR3 is TGTGCCAGCAGCGGGGACAGTAAGACGGAAAAACTGTTTTTT. This sequence encodes CASSGDSKTEKLFF. Drawing the rest from reference TRBV2 and TRBJ1-4, the complete variable domain is EPEVTQTPSHQVTQMGQEVILRCVPISNHLYFYWYRQILGQKVEFLVSFYNNEISEKSEIFDDQFSVERPDGSNFTLKIRSTKLEDSAMYFCASSGDSKTEKLFFGSGTQLSVL.

The gene calls are TRBV10-1 and TRBJ2-2; D is uncertain. In germline, CDR1 is WNHNN, CDR2 SYGVQD (reference sequence). V lost 4 bases and J lost 7, with 7 bases in between. CDR3 size: 12 residues. The CDR3 nucleotides read TGCGCCAGCAGTGGTTCGGGCGGGGAGCTGTTTTTT. Amino acid sequence: CASSGSGGELFF.

The genes are TRBV29-1 and TRBJ1-3; D uncertain. The CDR3 contains 14 residues. Trimming shortened V by 1 base and J by 4 bases, and 11 bases separated the two germline ends. Germline V gene lookup returns CDR1 SQVTM and CDR2 ANQGSEA. CDR3 DNA: TGCAGCGTTGAAGTTTCCGCCAGCGGAAACACCATATATTTT. It encodes CSVEVSASGNTIYF.

J is TRBJ1-5 and V is TRBV5-1, with 8 bases matching TRBD1. Germline V lookup: CDR1 SGHRS, CDR2 YFSETQ. J was trimmed by 1 base and V by 4 bases; bases with no gene match: 4. The CDR3 extends over 15 amino acids. CDR3 sequence (DNA): TGCGCCAGCAGCCCGACAGGGGAGAGCAATCAGCCCCAGCATTTT. As protein: CASSPTGESNQPQHF.

The J gene is TRBJ1-5, the V gene TRBV7-8; 9 bases match TRBD1. CDR1 and CDR2 (germline): SGHVS, FQNEAQ. This CDR3 has 15 amino acids. The V gene end was trimmed by 5 bases and the J gene end by 6 bases; junction bases not matched to a gene: 8. The CDR3 loop reads CASSPTGGTGQPQHF. The CDR3 region has the DNA TGTGCCAGCAGCCCAACAGGGGGCACAGGTCAGCCCCAGCATTTT.

The rearrangement links TRBV6-5 to TRBJ2-3; D is tentatively TRBD1 or TRBD2 (5 bases each). In germline, CDR1 is MNHEY, CDR2 SVGAGI. This CDR3 is 13 amino acids long. With 2 bases removed from V and 10 bases from J, the gap between germline ends came to 13 bases. The CDR3 DNA follows: TGTGCCAGCAGTTACGATTCGGGGACCCCGCAGTATTTT. This encodes CASSYDSGTPQYF.

The chain links TRBV2 to TRBJ2-5; 7 nucleotides agree with TRBD2. The junction had 5 bases not matched to a gene; V was cut back by 2 bases and J by 2 bases. This CDR3 is 15 amino acids long. Germline CDR1 and CDR2: SNHLY and FYNNEI. In DNA, the CDR3 is TGTGCCAGCAGTGAATGGGACTACACACAAGAGACCCAGTACTTC. This gives the protein CASSEWDYTQETQYF.

V is TRBV15 and J is TRBJ2-7; D might be TRBD2 (5 bases). Trimming left V 1 base short and J 2 bases short, with 12 bases between. Germline-derived CDR1 and CDR2 are LNHNV and YYDKDF (reference sequence). The CDR3 has 15 residues. Here the CDR3 reads CATSRARAGPYEQYF. CDR3 coding DNA: TGTGCCACCAGCAGAGCCCGGGCGGGTCCCTACGAGCAGTACTTC.

This rearrangement joins TRBV2 to TRBJ2-7, with 7 bases identical to TRBD1. The CDR3 totals 14 residues. The junction had 0 bases not matched to a gene; V was cut back by 1 base and J by 0 bases. Germline CDR1 is SNHLY and CDR2 is FYNNEI. The CDR3, as DNA: TGTGCCAGCAGTGAAGAGGGGGCCTCCTACGAGCAGTACTTC. This translates into CASSEEGASYEQYF.

J is TRBJ2-7 and V is TRBV9; 10 bases line up with TRBD2. V shed 4 bases, J shed 7 bases, and the junction held 5 bases outside the gene matches. The CDR3 sequence is 13 residues long. From germline, CDR1 is SGDLS and CDR2 YYNGEE. The CDR3, as DNA: TGTGCCAGCAGCAATCGACTAGCGGGTGAGCAGTACTTC. Its protein product is CASSNRLAGEQYF. Looking up the rest from reference TRBV9 and TRBJ2-7 gives the full variable domain: DSGVTQTPKHLITATGQRVTLRCSPRSGDLSVYWYQQSLDQGLQFLIQYYNGEERAKGNILERFSAQQFPDLHSELNLSSLELGDSALYFCASSNRLAGEQYFGPGTRLTVT.

This chain joins TRBV2 and TRBJ1-2, with D maybe TRBD1 (5 bases). The length of the CDR3 is 15 residues. Germline V gene lookup returns CDR1 SNHLY and CDR2 FYNNEI. The V end was cut by 7 bases, the J end by 6 bases, with 21 bases between. The CDR3 spells CASIRAPRQGDGYTF. DNA for the CDR3: TGTGCCAGCATCCGCGCCCCCCGCCAGGGTGATGGCTACACCTTC. Using reference TRBV2 and TRBJ1-2 for the parts outside the CDR3, the full variable domain is EPEVTQTPSHQVTQMGQEVILRCVPISNHLYFYWYRQILGQKVEFLVSFYNNEISEKSEIFDDQFSVERPDGSNFTLKIRSTKLEDSAMYFCASIRAPRQGDGYTFGSGTRLTVV.

The CDR3 is CASRDRGEGEKLFF. The CDR3 bases are TGTGCCAGCCGGGACAGGGGAGAGGGTGAAAAACTGTTTTTT. This rearrangement joins TRBV6-6 to TRBJ1-4; 10 bases are a match to TRBD1. The germline gives CDR1 MNHNY, CDR2 SVGAGI (reference sequence). With 8 bases clipped from V and 7 bases from J, the junction kept 7 bases outside the gene matches. The CDR3 extends over 14 amino acids.

This clone was observed once. V usage is TRBV27 and J usage is TRBJ2-1; no clear D gene. The CDR3 covers 12 residues. Deletions cut 3 bases from V and 3 bases from J, with 3 bases between. The V gene's germline CDR1 is MNHEY and CDR2 SMNVEV (reference sequence). For the CDR3, the DNA is TGTGCCAGCAGTTTCAACTACAATGAGCAGTTCTTC. It codes for CASSFNYNEQFF.

The rearrangement joins TRBV7-2 to TRBJ2-7, with D uncertain. Germline loops: CDR1 SGHTA, CDR2 FQGNSA. The length of the CDR3 is 12 residues. V dropped 1 base and J dropped 5 bases, with 6 bases sitting between them. The CDR3 DNA reads TGTGCCAGCAGCTTAGGGAACCACGAGCAGTACTTC. Translation gives CASSLGNHEQYF.

To note about this clone: The sample holds other DNA sequences that translate to the same CDR3. The chain recombines TRBV9 with TRBJ2-3, with unresolved D. Germline values: CDR1 SGDLS, CDR2 YYNGEE. The CDR3 has 14 amino acids. Trimming removed 0 bases at V and 0 bases at J, with 5 bases between. Written as DNA, the CDR3 is TGTGCCAGCAGCGTAGCGGGTAGCACAGATACGCAGTATTTT. Translation gives CASSVAGSTDTQYF.